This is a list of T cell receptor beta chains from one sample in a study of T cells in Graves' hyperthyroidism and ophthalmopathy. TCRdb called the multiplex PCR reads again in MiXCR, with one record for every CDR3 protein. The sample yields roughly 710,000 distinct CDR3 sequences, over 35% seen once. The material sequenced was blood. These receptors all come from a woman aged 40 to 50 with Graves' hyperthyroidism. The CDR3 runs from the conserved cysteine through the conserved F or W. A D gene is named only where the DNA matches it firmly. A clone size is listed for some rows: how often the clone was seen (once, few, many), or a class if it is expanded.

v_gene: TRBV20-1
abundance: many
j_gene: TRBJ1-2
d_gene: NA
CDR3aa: CSAQEGYTF
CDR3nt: TGCAGTGCCCAAGAGGGCTACACCTTC

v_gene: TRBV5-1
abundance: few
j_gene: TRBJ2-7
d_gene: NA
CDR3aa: CASSLLEVSYEQYF
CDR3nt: TGCGCCAGCAGCCTTTTAGAGGTCTCCTACGAGCAGTACTTC

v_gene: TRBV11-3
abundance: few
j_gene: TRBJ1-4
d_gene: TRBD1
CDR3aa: CASSPERDRERLTNEKLFF
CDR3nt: TGTGCCAGCAGCCCAGAACGGGACAGGGAAAGACTAACTAATGAAAAACTGTTTTTT

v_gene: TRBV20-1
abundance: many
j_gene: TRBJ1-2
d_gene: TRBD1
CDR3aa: CSARAGGGYGYTF
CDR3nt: TGCAGTGCTAGAGCAGGGGGCGGCTATGGCTACACCTTC

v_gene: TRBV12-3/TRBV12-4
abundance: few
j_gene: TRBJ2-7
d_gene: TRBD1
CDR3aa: CASSLQGLPPYEQYF
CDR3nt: TGTGCCAGCAGCCTACAGGGGCTCCCTCCTTACGAGCAGTACTTC

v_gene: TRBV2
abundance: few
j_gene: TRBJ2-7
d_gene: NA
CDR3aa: CASSGVENYEQYF
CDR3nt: TGTGCCAGCAGTGGTGTGGAAAACTACGAGCAGTACTTC

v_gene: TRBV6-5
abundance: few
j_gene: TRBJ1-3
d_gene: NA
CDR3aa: CASKGSGNTIYF
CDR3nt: TGTGCCAGCAAGGGCTCTGGAAACACCATATATTTT

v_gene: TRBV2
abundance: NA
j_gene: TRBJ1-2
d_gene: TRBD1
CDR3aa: CARRPQGGYGYTF
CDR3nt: TGTGCCAGAAGACCGCAGGGGGGATATGGCTACACCTTC

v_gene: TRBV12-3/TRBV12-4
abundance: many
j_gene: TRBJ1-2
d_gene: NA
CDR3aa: CASSFPSRGYTF
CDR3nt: TGTGCCAGCAGTTTTCCGTCGAGGGGCTACACCTTC

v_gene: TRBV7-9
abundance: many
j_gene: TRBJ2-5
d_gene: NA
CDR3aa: CASSLRFGQETQYF
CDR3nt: TGTGCCAGCAGCTTAAGGTTCGGCCAAGAGACCCAGTACTTC

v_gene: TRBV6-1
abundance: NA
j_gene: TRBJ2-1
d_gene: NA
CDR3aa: CASSEGGGGDYNEQFF
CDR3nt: TGTGCCAGCAGTGAAGGCGGTGGTGGGGATTACAATGAGCAGTTCTTC

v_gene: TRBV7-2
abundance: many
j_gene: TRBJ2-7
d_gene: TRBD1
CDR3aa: CASSSHPGQLSSYEQYF
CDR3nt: TGTGCCAGCAGCTCACATCCGGGACAGCTAAGCTCCTACGAGCAGTACTTC

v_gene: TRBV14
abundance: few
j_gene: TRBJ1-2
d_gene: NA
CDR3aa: CASSQGWARAKEGYTF
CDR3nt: TGTGCCAGCAGCCAAGGATGGGCCAGGGCGAAGGAGGGCTACACCTTC

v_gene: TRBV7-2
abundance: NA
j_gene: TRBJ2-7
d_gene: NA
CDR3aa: CASSRGFGGRELYEQYF
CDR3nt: TGTGCCAGCAGTAGGGGATTTGGGGGGCGAGAACTCTACGAGCAGTACTTC

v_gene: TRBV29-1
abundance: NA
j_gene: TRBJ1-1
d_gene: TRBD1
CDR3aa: CSVNFPGQTNTEAFF
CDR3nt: TGCAGCGTTAACTTTCCGGGACAGACGAACACTGAAGCTTTCTTT

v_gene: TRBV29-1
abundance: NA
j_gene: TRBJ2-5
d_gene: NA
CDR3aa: CSVGPTQGETQYF
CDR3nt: TGCAGCGTTGGACCAACCCAGGGGGAGACCCAGTACTTC

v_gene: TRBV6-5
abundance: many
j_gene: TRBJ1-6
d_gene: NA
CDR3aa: CASSDGLGRGSSPLHF
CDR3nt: TGTGCCAGCAGTGACGGACTGGGCAGGGGCAGTTCACCCCTCCACTTT

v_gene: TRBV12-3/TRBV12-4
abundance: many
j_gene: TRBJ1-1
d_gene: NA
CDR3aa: CASSLGLGQRGAEAFF
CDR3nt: TGTGCCAGCAGTTTGGGTTTGGGACAAAGGGGGGCTGAAGCTTTCTTT

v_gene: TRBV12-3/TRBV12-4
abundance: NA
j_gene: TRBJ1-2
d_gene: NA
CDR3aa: CASSYRATAPYGYTF
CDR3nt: TGTGCCAGCAGTTACAGAGCGACAGCTCCCTATGGCTACACCTTC

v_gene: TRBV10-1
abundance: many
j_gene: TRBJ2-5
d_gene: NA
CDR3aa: CASSESLGWRGETQYF
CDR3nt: TGCGCCAGCAGTGAGTCTCTAGGTTGGAGGGGAGAGACCCAGTACTTC

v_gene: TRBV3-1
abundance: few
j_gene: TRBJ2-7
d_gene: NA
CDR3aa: CASSQEGEGEQYF
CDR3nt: TGTGCCAGCAGCCAAGAGGGAGAGGGTGAGCAGTACTTC

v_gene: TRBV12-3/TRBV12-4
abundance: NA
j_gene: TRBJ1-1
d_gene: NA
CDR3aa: CASSSANPGTEAFF
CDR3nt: TGTGCCAGCAGTTCTGCAAACCCGGGCACTGAAGCTTTCTTT

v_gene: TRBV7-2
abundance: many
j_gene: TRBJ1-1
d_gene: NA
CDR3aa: CASSFAQGNTEAFF
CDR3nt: TGTGCCAGCAGCTTCGCACAGGGAAACACTGAAGCTTTCTTT